These 3 T cell receptor beta chains originate from one sample sequenced in a study of human T cells and chemical hapten exposure. Time point meaning: patch test 1, 2 weeks after DPC sensitization. As to treatment: therapeutic diphenylcyclopropenone sensitization with weekly scalp DPC. MiXCR was run by TCRdb on the RACE reads, yielding one entry per CDR3 protein. The repertoire holds around 110,000 distinct CDR3 sequences, with 12% as singletons. The starting material was whole blood, obtained in connection with sensitization to the hapten diphenylcyclopropenone (DPC). The receptors come from a woman aged 45-65 years with alopecia areata. Some clones in this sample may be carry-over from other donors' samples.

A few counts support this clonotype. V is TRBV18 and J is TRBJ1-1, with unresolved D. This CDR3 is built from 13 residues. V shed 3 bases and J shed 0 bases, with 5 bases lying between them. Germline CDR1 and CDR2: KGHSH and LQKENI. CDR3 protein: CASSPNMNTEAFF. CDR3 nucleotide sequence: TGTGCCAGCTCACCTAATATGAACACTGAAGCTTTCTTT.

Ten or more counts support this clonotype. CDR3 coding DNA: TGTGCCAGCAGCCAGCAGGGGGTACGATCACCCCTCCACTTT. Protein: CASSQQGVRSPLHF. The chain has TRBV11-2 and TRBJ1-6, with TRBD1 identical over 7 bases. Germline V gives CDR1 SGHAT, CDR2 FQNNGV. Trimming at V came to 5 bases and at J to 10 bases, leaving 8 bases not matched to a gene. This CDR3 contains 14 residues.

The chain recombines TRBV5-1 with TRBJ2-3; 8 bases fit TRBD2. The CDR3 is 16 amino acids. The germline CDR1 and CDR2 sequences are SGHRS and YFSETQ. V lost 1 base and J lost 5; bases outside the gene matches: 9. Here the CDR3 DNA reads TGCGCCAGCAGCTTGACGCCTAGCGGGTACATAGATACGCAGTATTTT. It specifies CASSLTPSGYIDTQYF. Full variable domain (remainder filled in from reference TRBV5-1 and TRBJ2-3): KAGVTQTPRYLIKTRGQQVTLSCSPISGHRSVSWYQQTPGQGLQFLFEYFSETQRNKGNFPGRFSGRQFSNSRSEMNVSTLELGDSALYLCASSLTPSGYIDTQYFGPGTRLTVL.